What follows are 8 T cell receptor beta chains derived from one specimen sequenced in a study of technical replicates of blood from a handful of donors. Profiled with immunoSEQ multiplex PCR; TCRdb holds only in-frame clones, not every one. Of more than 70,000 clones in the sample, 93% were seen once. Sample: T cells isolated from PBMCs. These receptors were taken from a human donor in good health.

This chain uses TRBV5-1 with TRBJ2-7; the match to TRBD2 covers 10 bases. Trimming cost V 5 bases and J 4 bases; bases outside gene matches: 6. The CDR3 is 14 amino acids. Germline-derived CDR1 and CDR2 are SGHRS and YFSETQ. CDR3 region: CASRKTTSGYEQYF. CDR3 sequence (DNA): TGCGCCAGCAGAAAAACGACTAGCGGGTACGAGCAGTACTTC.

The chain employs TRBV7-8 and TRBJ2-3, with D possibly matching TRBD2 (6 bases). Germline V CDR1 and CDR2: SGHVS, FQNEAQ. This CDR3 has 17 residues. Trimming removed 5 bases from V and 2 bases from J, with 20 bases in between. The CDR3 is CASSPSLPGENTDTQYF. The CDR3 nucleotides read TGTGCCAGCAGCCCATCTCTCCCGGGGGAGAACACAGATACGCAGTATTTT. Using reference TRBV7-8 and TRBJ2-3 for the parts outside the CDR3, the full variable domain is GAGVSQSPRYKVAKRGQDVALRCDPISGHVSLFWYQQALGQGPEFLTYFQNEAQLDKSGLPSDRFFAERPEGSVSTLKIQRTQQEDSAVYLCASSPSLPGENTDTQYFGPGTRLTVL.

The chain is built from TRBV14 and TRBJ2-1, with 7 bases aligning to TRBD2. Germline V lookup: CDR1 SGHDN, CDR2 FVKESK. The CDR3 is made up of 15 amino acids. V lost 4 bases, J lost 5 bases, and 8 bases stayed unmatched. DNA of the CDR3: TGTGCCAGCAGCCCCGGGAGGAACAGTCACAATGAGCAGTTCTTC. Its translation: CASSPGRNSHNEQFF.

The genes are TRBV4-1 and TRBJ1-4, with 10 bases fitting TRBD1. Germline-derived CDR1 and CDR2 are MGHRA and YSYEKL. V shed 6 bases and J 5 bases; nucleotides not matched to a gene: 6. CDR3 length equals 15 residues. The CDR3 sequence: CASSYVGQGNEKLFF. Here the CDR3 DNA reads TGCGCCAGCAGTTATGTGGGACAGGGGAATGAAAAACTGTTTTTT.

CDR3 in DNA: TGCGCCAGCAGTGATTCTAACACTGAAGCTTTCTTT. This codes for CASSDSNTEAFF. This chain joins TRBV10-1 and TRBJ1-1, with no clear D. Trimming shortened V by 3 bases and J by 2 bases, and 4 bases separated the two germline ends. The CDR3 totals 12 residues. Germline V gives CDR1 WNHNN, CDR2 SYGVQD (reference sequence).

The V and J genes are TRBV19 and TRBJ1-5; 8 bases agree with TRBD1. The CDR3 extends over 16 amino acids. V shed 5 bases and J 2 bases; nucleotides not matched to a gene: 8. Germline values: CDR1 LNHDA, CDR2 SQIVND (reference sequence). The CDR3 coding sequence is TGTGCCAGTAGTCCGAACGGACAGGGAGGCAATCAGCCCCAGCATTTT. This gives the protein CASSPNGQGGNQPQHF.

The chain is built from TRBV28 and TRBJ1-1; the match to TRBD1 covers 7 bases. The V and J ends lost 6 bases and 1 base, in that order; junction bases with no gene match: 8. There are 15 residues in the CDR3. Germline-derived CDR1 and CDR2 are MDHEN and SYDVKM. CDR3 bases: TGTGCCAGCAGCTCTACAGGGGTAGAGAACACTGAAGCTTTCTTT. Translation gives CASSSTGVENTEAFF.

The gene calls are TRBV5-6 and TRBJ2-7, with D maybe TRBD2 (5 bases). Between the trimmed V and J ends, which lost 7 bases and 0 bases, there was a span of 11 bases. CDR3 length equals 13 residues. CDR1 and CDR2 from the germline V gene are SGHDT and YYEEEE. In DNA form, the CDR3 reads TGTGCCAGCGAAGCGGTGAGCTCCTACGAGCAGTACTTC. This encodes CASEAVSSYEQYF.